This record concerns one T cell receptor beta chain sequence. Its specificity is not known. Treatment of all HIV participants took place in the United States. Before they underwent DNA extraction, samples held 1-10 million cryopreserved PBMC. Run at survey level, the immunoSEQ assay was version v3.0. Only in-frame clones appear in the TCRdb table, and some are missing; sequencing was by immunoSEQ multiplex PCR. The sample records tens of thousands of clones, around 96% being singletons. The CDR3 spans 13 residues. V was cut by 2 bases and J by 7 bases, with 11 bases left in between. From germline, CDR1 is MNHEY and CDR2 SVGAGI. The data are from a study of long-term antiretroviral therapy in people with HIV. Whole-study findings and limits: Clonotypes expanded prior to ART showed repertoire dominance at all sampled time points. Post-ART diversity increased but stayed below transplant donor controls.

This rearrangement joins TRBV6-5 to TRBJ1-2; the D gene is possibly TRBD1 (6 bases). The sequence was obtained from a man aged 25 to 40 with HIV. Sequencing used unsorted PBMCs, obtained 6.6 years after starting antiretroviral therapy. The CDR3 is CASSYTGLSGYTF. As DNA, the CDR3 is TGTGCCAGCAGTTACACAGGGTTGTCTGGCTACACCTTC.